Below, 16 T cell receptor beta chains from the same sample are listed, as sequenced in a study of human T cells and chemical hapten exposure. A single record per CDR3 protein comes from TCRdb applying MiXCR to the RACE reads. The table records 300,000 to 350,000 distinct CDR3 sequences, around 7% of them present only once. Time point defined: patch test 1, 2 weeks after DPC sensitization. The treatment was: therapeutic diphenylcyclopropenone sensitization with weekly scalp DPC. The sample here was whole blood, taken in connection with sensitization to the hapten diphenylcyclopropenone (DPC). Receptors were obtained from a woman under 30 with alopecia areata. Some clones in this sample may be carry-over from other donors' samples.

This clonotype showed up just a few times. CDR3 nucleotides: TGTGCCATCAGCGGGGGGGCCAACGATGAGCAGTTCTTC. It translates to CAISGGANDEQFF. This chain joins TRBV10-3 and TRBJ2-1, with 8 bases identical to TRBD2. V was clipped by 6 bases and J by 8 bases; unmatched bases: 6. The germline CDR1 and CDR2 sequences are ENHRY and SYGVKD. The length of the CDR3 is 13 residues.

This clonotype was recorded at least ten times. The genes are TRBV27 and TRBJ1-5, with D possibly matching TRBD1 (6 bases). The germline CDR1 and CDR2 sequences are MNHEY and SMNVEV (reference sequence). The V gene lost 5 bases and the J gene lost 2 bases, with 10 bases spanning the gap. The CDR3 is 14 residues long. The CDR3 coding sequence is TGTGCCAGCAGTGACAGGAGGGGCAATCAGCCCCAGCATTTT. Translated, it gives CASSDRRGNQPQHF.

The sample holds a few counts of this clonotype. The J gene is TRBJ2-1, the V gene TRBV2; D is possibly TRBD2 (6 bases). This CDR3 is 13 amino acids long. Per germline, CDR1 SNHLY and CDR2 FYNNEI. Trimming shortened V by 11 bases and J by 9 bases, and 20 bases separated the two germline ends. The CDR3 sequence: CAPQGRVGGEQFF. The CDR3, as DNA: TGTGCCCCCCAAGGCAGGGTCGGGGGTGAGCAGTTCTTC.

The chain recombines TRBV7-9 with TRBJ1-4; the match to TRBD1 covers 8 bases. Trimming took 5 bases from V and 6 from J; bases not matched to a gene: 14. Germline lookup yields CDR1 SEHNR and CDR2 FQNEAQ (reference sequence). The CDR3 is made up of 17 amino acids. In nucleotides, the CDR3 is TGTGCCAGCAGCCCCGACAGGGGACGGAGGGAGGATGAAAAACTGTTTTTT. Residues: CASSPDRGRREDEKLFF.

This clonotype was picked up a small number of times. The rearrangement joins TRBV7-2 to TRBJ2-3, with a possible D match to TRBD2 (7 bases). V lost 1 base, J lost 4 bases, and 15 bases lay in between. The CDR3 totals 16 residues. Germline CDR1 reads SGHTA; CDR2 reads FQGNSA. Here the CDR3 reads CASSLVSGGVSDTQYF. In DNA form, the CDR3 reads TGTGCCAGCAGCTTAGTATCGGGGGGCGTATCAGATACGCAGTATTTT.

This clonotype was seen more than once but under ten times. This chain links TRBV10-3 with TRBJ2-3; D possibly corresponds to TRBD2 (6 bases). Trimming shortened V by 9 bases and J by 0 bases, and 16 bases separated the two germline ends. Per germline, CDR1 ENHRY and CDR2 SYGVKD. The CDR3 is made up of 15 amino acids. In DNA form, the CDR3 reads TGTGCCATTAGGAGCGGGCCCCCTAGCACAGATACGCAGTATTTT. Protein: CAIRSGPPSTDTQYF.

A remark on this clonotype: A read error may produce the germline difference seen at one junction end. The gene calls are TRBV27 and TRBJ2-3, with D possibly matching TRBD2 (6 bases). Germline values: CDR1 MNHEY, CDR2 SMNVEV (reference sequence). CDR3 length: 15 residues. The CDR3: CASSLTQGGTDMQYF. CDR3 DNA: TGTGCCAGCAGTTTAACTCAGGGAGGCACAGATATGCAGTATTTT.

The chain joins TRBV4-1 to TRBJ2-2; D is uncertain. Germline V gene sequence: CDR1 MGHRA, CDR2 YSYEKL. This CDR3 is 13 amino acids long. V lost 2 bases and J lost 7, with 8 bases in between. The CDR3 sequence: CASSQIQLGELFF. CDR3 nucleotides: TGCGCCAGCAGCCAAATCCAACTCGGGGAGCTGTTTTTT.

V usage is TRBV6-6 and J usage is TRBJ1-1; tentatively, D is TRBD1 (6 bases). The CDR3 contains 14 residues. V shed 6 bases and J shed 5 bases, with 16 bases lying between them. Looked up from germline, CDR1 is MNHNY and CDR2 is SVGAGI (reference sequence). CDR3 region: CASRNPTGLTEAFF. The CDR3 DNA is TGTGCCAGCAGGAATCCGACAGGTCTTACTGAAGCTTTCTTT.

V gene TRBV7-2 combines with J gene TRBJ1-5; D gene uncertain. The CDR3 consists of 17 residues. Trimming took off 2 bases at V and 6 bases at J, with 20 bases between the two ends. Germline values: CDR1 SGHTA, CDR2 FQGNSA. The CDR3 coding sequence is TGTGCCAGCAGCTTATTGTCCGGGCCCATGAGGGTTCAGCCCCAGCATTTT. It yields the protein CASSLLSGPMRVQPQHF.

This clonotype showed up many times. CDR3 DNA sequence: TGTGCCAGCAGCTTGAATTACCGGGACAGGATTCCGAACACTGAAGCTTTCTTT. Protein sequence: CASSLNYRDRIPNTEAFF. The chain joins TRBV7-6 to TRBJ1-1, with TRBD1 matching over 8 bases. CDR3 size: 18 residues. Looked up from germline, CDR1 is SGHVS and CDR2 is FNYEAQ. After removal of 3 bases from V and 1 base from J, the junction contained 13 bases not matched to a gene.

The CDR3, as DNA: TGTGCCAGCAGTGATTGGGGGGGTGAAGCTTTCTTT. Its translation is CASSDWGGEAFF. This sequence joins TRBV2 and TRBJ1-1; a weak D match, TRBD1 (5 bases). Trimming stripped 3 bases from V and 7 bases from J, with 9 bases between. The CDR3 is made up of 12 amino acids. Germline V gene lookup returns CDR1 SNHLY and CDR2 FYNNEI.

J is TRBJ2-7 and V is TRBV14; D is possibly TRBD2 (6 bases). This CDR3 spans 14 amino acids. Germline CDR1 and CDR2: SGHDN and FVKESK. V lost 6 bases to trimming and J lost 1 base, with 13 bases between them. The DNA for the CDR3 is TGTGCCAGCAGTCGTATAGCGGATTCCTACGAGCAGTACTTC. Translated, it gives CASSRIADSYEQYF. Full variable domain (rest looked up from reference TRBV14 and TRBJ2-7): EAGVTQFPSHSVIEKGQTVTLRCDPISGHDNLYWYRRVMGKEIKFLLHFVKESKQDESGMPNNRFLAERTGGTYSTLKVQPAELEDSGVYFCASSRIADSYEQYFGPGTRLTVT.

The V call is TRBV7-2, the J call TRBJ2-1; D ambiguous. Germline loops: CDR1 SGHTA, CDR2 FQGNSA. The CDR3 runs to 14 residues. Between the trimmed V and J ends, which lost 3 bases and 0 bases, there was a span of 6 bases. CDR3 in amino acids: CASSLVASYNEQFF. The CDR3 DNA sequence: TGTGCCAGCAGCTTGGTGGCCTCCTACAATGAGCAGTTCTTC.

The V call is TRBV6-5, the J call TRBJ2-7; 8 bases are shared with TRBD1. V dropped 4 bases and J dropped 0; count of bases not matched to a gene: 8. The CDR3 covers 16 residues. CDR1 and CDR2 (germline): MNHEY, SVGAGI. The CDR3 spells CASSFHNRGVSYEQYF. The CDR3 DNA follows: TGTGCCAGCAGTTTCCACAACAGGGGGGTCTCCTACGAGCAGTACTTC.

This clonotype was detected a few times. The chain is built from TRBV20-1 and TRBJ2-1, with TRBD1 matching over 8 bases. There are 15 residues in the CDR3. Germline CDR1 reads DFQATT; CDR2 reads SNEGSKA (reference sequence). Trimming cost V 1 base and J 8 bases; bases outside gene matches: 10. The CDR3 loop is CSARALYRGSHEQFF. Here the CDR3 DNA reads TGCAGTGCTAGAGCCCTGTACAGGGGGAGCCATGAGCAGTTCTTC.